This TCR beta chain was sequenced in a study of T-cell reconstitution after alpha-beta-depleted transplantation in children. Whole-study results and caveats: The study reportedly traced alpha-beta T cells about two months after transplant to several hundred expanded graft clones. TCRbeta diversity was high at day 60 in some patients (a result of surviving recipient T cells and thymic progenitors). Once a year had passed after transplant, T-cell counts and diversity came mostly from newly produced T cells.

During its preparation, the TCRbeta library received unique molecular identifiers. TCRdb itself ran the PCR reads through MiXCR, one entry per CDR3 protein. The sample lists a few thousand distinct CDR3 sequences; 10% to 12% were seen once. The sample holds many counts of this clonotype. Its antigen is unknown. Sequenced material: PBMCs, mostly from graft donor cells, taken 360 days after TCRalphabeta/CD19-depleted stem cell transplant. The clonotype comes from a patient aged 2-10 years who had a stem cell transplant for inherited bone marrow failure, so the T cells may come from the graft donor.

This CDR3 reads CASSSLAGFYNEQFF. As DNA, the CDR3 is TGCGCCAGCAGCTCCCTAGCGGGATTTTACAATGAGCAGTTCTTC. The chain carries TRBV5-1 and TRBJ2-1, with TRBD2 matching 9 bases. V shed 3 bases and J 4 bases; nucleotides not matched to a gene: 5. This CDR3 region has 15 residues. CDR1 is SGHRS and CDR2 is YFSETQ in the germline V gene. The full variable domain, with the rest looked up from reference TRBV5-1 and TRBJ2-1, is KAGVTQTPRYLIKTRGQQVTLSCSPISGHRSVSWYQQTPGQGLQFLFEYFSETQRNKGNFPGRFSGRQFSNSRSEMNVSTLELGDSALYLCASSSLAGFYNEQFFGPGTRLTVL.